This TCR beta chain was observed in a study of T cell repertoires in ileal Crohn's disease (dated by TCRdb to the late 2010s). General notes on the study: At the time of surgery, roughly 35% of patients were active smokers, and the median duration of disease was around eight years. M6 samples consisted of neoterminal ileum biopsies collected during postoperative colonoscopy. The study was conducted in parallel with a multicentre cohort built to find predictors of early endoscopic recurrence after ileocolonic resection. The study sequenced fewer than 200 mucosal samples from around 57 patients, taken at several locations on the surgical specimen and at postoperative endoscopy. About half of the patients received postoperative therapy: about a dozen received thiopurines and approximately 19 received anti-TNF agents. The TCR repertoire was analysed in over 50 patients with Crohn's disease drawn from a prospective multicentre cohort. All patients had surgery for a complication: stricturing disease in about 60% and penetrating disease in 39%. Endoscopic postoperative recurrence was defined as a Rutgeerts score above i0.

Interpreted using the paper, the time point label stands for: neoterminal ileum biopsy at postoperative endoscopy, about 6 months after surgery. Adults with ileal or ileocolonic Crohn's disease and an indication for ileocolonic resection were eligible for inclusion. Whole ileal mucosal biopsies were kept frozen at -80 degrees C prior to DNA extraction. Genomic DNA was extracted from frozen whole biopsies with a TRizol-based method and quantified on a NanoDrop 2000 spectrophotometer. V loses 0 bases at its end and J loses 2 bases; junction bases beyond the gene matches: 8. Counted from cysteine to phenylalanine, this CDR3 has 17 amino acids. Only CDR3 DNA remains: 51 bases, in frame from the first base. The germline V gene supplies CDR1 SGHDT and CDR2 YYEEEE. For commercial TCRB immunosequencing, about 500 nanograms of biopsy DNA were submitted for each sample. Adaptive Biotechnology amplified the CDR3 regions from genomic DNA with a two-step multiplex PCR designed to control amplification bias. Primers for every V and J gene segment were used in the first PCR, and barcodes and Illumina adapters were added in the second PCR. CDR3 libraries were sequenced using an Illumina instrument. In the source study's methods: Vendor-provided pipelines were combined with custom analysis of raw data in R/Bioconductor under R version 3.3.0. Clonality, which ranges from 0 to 1, was calculated as the inverse of the normalised Shannon entropy across all productive clones. High-frequency clones were defined as the share of the repertoire taken up by the top 100 clones, keeping only clones that passed a 95% confidence test. Repertoire diversity was measured with the Simpson index, and overlap between samples was measured with the Morisita-Horn index. What TCRdb holds here is the immuneACCESS table cut down to in-frame rearrangements. Part of the clones is not present; checked against another copy, under half of the missing clones reflect an unresolved V gene, and the others are unexplained. D and trimming were read from the DNA, whereas the V and J calls and clone size are those reported in that table. This sample gives some 11,000 clones in total; approximately 85% of them show up just once. More than 5.5% of the sample is held by the ten biggest clonotypes.

This clone was observed once. This clone's antigen is unknown. Per-nucleotide qualities are absent, and no much larger clonotype sits a single base away. Study-level results and caveats: Mucosal CD4 and CD8 T cells were sorted and sequenced only in a subgroup of patients, whose size was not stated. Higher percentages of high-frequency clones at the time of surgery were linked to endoscopic recurrence, and every patient with clonality above 26.8% (18/57) had recurrence. Postoperative endoscopy was performed at varying times within the first year after surgery, with a median delay of 6.9 months. Sorted CD8 T cells carried more high-frequency clones than CD4 T cells, suggesting mucosal expansions were mainly CD8. Patients who were active smokers at surgery had a significantly higher proportion of clonal expansions than non-smokers (25.9% vs 17.9%, p=0.02).

This chain is built from TRBV5-6 and TRBJ1-5; the junction holds 7 bases that match TRBD1. The sequenced sample was ileal tissue. The receptor comes from an adult with Crohn's disease. The base sequence is TGTGCCAGCAGCTTGGGACAGGGCTTTCGGGGCAATCAGCCCCAGCATTTT. It specifies CASSLGQGFRGNQPQHF.